The 7 T cell receptor beta chains below all came from one sample that was sequenced in a study of vaccination and CD4 T cells after COVID-19. Their antigen targets remain unknown. Researchers used the Oncomine TCR Beta short-read assay to sequence DNA from cultured CD4+ T cells. TCRdb redid the calling of the PCR reads with MiXCR, one entry per CDR3 protein. The sample holds thousands of distinct CDR3 sequences; 31% are singletons and the top ten take about 40%. Treatment noted: approximately nine-day PBMC culture with coronavirus spike peptide pools or control peptides (ViraFEST assay). According to the study, CD4+ T cells from the unexposed donor were gathered ahead of the COVID-19 pandemic (2011-2018). The sequenced sample consisted of CD4+ T cells from blood, cultured in vitro. The receptors were gathered from a human donor in good health.

By share, this clonotype counts as medium-sized. This sequence joins TRBV10-1 and TRBJ2-3, with no clear D. Germline CDR1 reads WNHNN; CDR2 reads SYGVQD (reference sequence). Trimming cost V 8 bases and J 3 bases, with 15 bases left between them. This CDR3 has 14 amino acids. The CDR3 bases are TGCGCCAGCTTCTTGAGAAGAAGTACAGATACGCAGTATTTT. Translation: CASFLRRSTDTQYF.

This clonotype was observed a handful of times. The chain combines TRBV7-9 with TRBJ1-1; D perhaps matches TRBD1 (6 bases). Germline values: CDR1 SEHNR, CDR2 FQNEAQ (reference sequence). CDR3 length: 16 amino acids. V was cut by 7 bases and J by 2 bases, with 20 bases left in between. The CDR3 is CASTPRGRTENTEAFF. In DNA form, the CDR3 reads TGTGCCAGCACCCCCCGGGGGAGGACAGAAAACACTGAAGCTTTCTTT.

This rearrangement joins TRBV25-1 to TRBJ2-3; 12 nucleotides align to TRBD2. The trim removed 4 bases at V and 2 bases at J, leaving 16 bases unmatched. In germline, CDR1 is MGHDK, CDR2 SYGVNS. There are 20 residues in the CDR3. CDR3 amino acids: CASSGGLAGLQRRFTDTQYF. In DNA, the CDR3 is TGTGCCAGCAGTGGAGGACTAGCGGGGTTACAAAGGCGTTTCACAGATACGCAGTATTTT.

The V and J genes are TRBV6-1 and TRBJ1-1, with D uncertain. V was pared by 7 bases and J by 2 bases, with 8 bases between. Germline V gene lookup returns CDR1 MNHNS and CDR2 SASEGT. The CDR3 runs 12 residues. In nucleotides, the CDR3 is TGTGCCAGCACCTACCTAAACACTGAAGCTTTCTTT. Translation gives CASTYLNTEAFF.

The chain links TRBV7-6 to TRBJ2-3; D uncertain. The length of the CDR3 is 14 residues. V lost 4 bases and J lost 4, with 12 bases in between. Germline CDR1 SGHVS, CDR2 FNYEAQ. The DNA of the CDR3 is TGTGCCAGCAGCTCACCTTCTGGGTCAGATACGCAGTATTTT. Amino acids: CASSSPSGSDTQYF.

There are a few counts of this clonotype. The chain recombines TRBV5-1 with TRBJ2-7; 9 bases line up with TRBD1. Germline V CDR1 and CDR2: SGHRS, YFSETQ. The CDR3 has 14 amino acids. Germline trimming cut 0 bases from V and 9 bases from J; bases unmatched to any gene: 7. CDR3 protein: CASSLAGQGDGQYF. The CDR3 DNA reads TGCGCCAGCAGCTTGGCGGGACAGGGCGATGGGCAGTACTTC.

This chain connects TRBV5-1 to TRBJ2-1; D gene ambiguous. The CDR3 extends over 11 amino acids. Germline CDR1 reads SGHRS; CDR2 reads YFSETQ. V gave up 5 bases and J gave up 9 bases, with 9 bases separating them. In DNA, the CDR3 is TGCGCCAGCAGGCTGGATGGTGAGCAGTTCTTC. It yields the protein CASRLDGEQFF. The full variable domain, rest sourced from reference TRBV5-1 and TRBJ2-1, is KAGVTQTPRYLIKTRGQQVTLSCSPISGHRSVSWYQQTPGQGLQFLFEYFSETQRNKGNFPGRFSGRQFSNSRSEMNVSTLELGDSALYLCASRLDGEQFFGPGTRLTVL.